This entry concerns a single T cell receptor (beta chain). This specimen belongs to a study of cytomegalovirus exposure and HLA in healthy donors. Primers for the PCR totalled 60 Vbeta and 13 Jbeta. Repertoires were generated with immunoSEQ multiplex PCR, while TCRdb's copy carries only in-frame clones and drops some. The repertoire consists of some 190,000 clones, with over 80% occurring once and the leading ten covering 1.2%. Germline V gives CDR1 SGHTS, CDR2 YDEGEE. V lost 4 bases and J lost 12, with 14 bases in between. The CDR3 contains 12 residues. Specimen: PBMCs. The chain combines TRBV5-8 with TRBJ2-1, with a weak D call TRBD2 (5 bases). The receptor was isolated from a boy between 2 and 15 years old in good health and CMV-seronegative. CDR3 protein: CASSPPLGRQFF. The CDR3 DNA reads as TGTGCCAGCAGCCCCCCGCTTGGGAGGCAGTTCTTC.